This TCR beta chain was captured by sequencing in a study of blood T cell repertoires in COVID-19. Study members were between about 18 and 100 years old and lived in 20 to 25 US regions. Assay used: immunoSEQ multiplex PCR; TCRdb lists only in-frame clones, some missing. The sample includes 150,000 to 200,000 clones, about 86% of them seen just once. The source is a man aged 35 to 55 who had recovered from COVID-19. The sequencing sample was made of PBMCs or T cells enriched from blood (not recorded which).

CDR3 in DNA: TGTGCCAGCAGCCTTTTCTCTGGCGGGGGGGCATTTAATGAGCAGTTCTTC. Translation gives CASSLFSGGGAFNEQFF. V usage is TRBV5-4 and J usage is TRBJ2-1; 9 nucleotides agree with TRBD2. The CDR3 loop spans 17 amino acids. The V segment lost 4 bases and the J segment 7 bases; nucleotides outside the gene matches: 15. CDR1 is SGHNT and CDR2 is YYREEE in the germline V gene (reference sequence).